One and the same sample provided the 3 T cell receptor beta chains below, sequenced in a study of cytomegalovirus exposure and HLA in healthy donors. The PCR was carried out with 60 Vbeta primers and 13 Jbeta primers. TCRdb's table, derived via immunoSEQ multiplex PCR, lists solely in-frame clones and lacks some. The repertoire holds over 100,000 clones, with approximately 87% as singletons. The sequenced material came from PBMCs. The source of these receptors is a man aged 40-55 years in good health and CMV-seronegative.

This chain uses TRBV25-1 with TRBJ2-7, with D possibly TRBD2 on 6 matching bases. V gave up 1 base and J gave up 3 bases, with 19 bases separating them. This CDR3 region has 17 residues. Germline CDR1 MGHDK, CDR2 SYGVNS. The CDR3 sequence: CASSEWGVAGANYEQYF. CDR3 nucleotide sequence: TGTGCCAGCAGTGAATGGGGGGTGGCAGGTGCAAACTACGAGCAGTACTTC.

V usage is TRBV7-9 and J usage is TRBJ2-7, with 9 nucleotides matching TRBD2. The CDR3 runs 15 residues. Germline V lookup: CDR1 SEHNR, CDR2 FQNEAQ (reference sequence). The ends lost 5 bases at V and 10 bases at J; junction bases unmatched: 15. The CDR3 loop is CASSPISGGYSGQYF. The CDR3, as DNA: TGTGCCAGCAGCCCTATAAGCGGGGGGTATTCAGGACAGTACTTC.

In regard to this clone: This specimen includes other DNA sequences encoding the same CDR3. V is TRBV5-1 and J is TRBJ2-3; the D is unclear. Trimming shortened V by 0 bases and J by 1 base, and 9 bases separated the two germline ends. The germline V gene encodes CDR1 SGHRS and CDR2 YFSETQ. The CDR3 has 15 residues. CDR3 in amino acids: CASSLVAGGTDTQYF. The CDR3 region has the DNA TGCGCCAGCAGCTTGGTGGCAGGTGGCACAGATACGCAGTATTTT.